The 19 T cell receptor beta chains reported below all come from one sample, sequenced in a study of T cells in Graves' hyperthyroidism and ophthalmopathy. RNA transcripts provided the source from which TCR beta CDR3 regions were amplified. The TCR CDR3 first-round RT-PCR relied on the HTBI primer set. TCRdb re-analysed the multiplex PCR reads in MiXCR, keeping a single row per CDR3 protein. The table shows 300,000 to 400,000 distinct CDR3 sequences, with around a sixth occurring only once. The sequenced material came from blood. These receptors all come from a woman between 45 and 65 years old with Graves' hyperthyroidism.

This clonotype was seen many times. This chain joins TRBV11-2 and TRBJ2-5; D uncertain. Germline V gene lookup returns CDR1 SGHAT and CDR2 FQNNGV. With 4 bases removed from V and 1 base from J, the gap between germline ends came to 7 bases. The CDR3 runs to 13 residues. CDR3: CASSSRIQETQYF. The CDR3 nucleotides read TGTGCCAGCAGCTCCAGAATCCAAGAGACCCAGTACTTC. The full variable domain, its missing parts supplied by reference TRBV11-2 and TRBJ2-5, is EAGVAQSPRYKIIEKRQSVAFWCNPISGHATLYWYQQILGQGPKLLIQFQNNGVVDDSQLPKDRFSAERLKGVDSTLKIQPAKLEDSAVYLCASSSRIQETQYFGPGTRLLVL.

About this clonotype itself: This may be a read error: a much more frequent sequence differs by one nucleotide. V and J are TRBV10-3 and TRBJ2-7; 10 bases fit TRBD1. Germline assignment: CDR1 ENHRY and CDR2 SYGVKD. This CDR3 region has 15 residues. V shed 6 bases and J 7 bases; nucleotides not matched to a gene: 12. The CDR3 loop reads CAISDPGQGMYEQYF. The CDR3 region has the DNA TGTGCCATCAGCGATCCGGGACAGGGGATGTATGAGCAGTACTTC.

The chain recombines TRBV5-6 with TRBJ1-4; D is unresolved. The germline V and J ends were trimmed by 4 bases and 5 bases, with 12 bases remaining between them. This CDR3 has 14 amino acids. From germline, CDR1 is SGHDT and CDR2 YYEEEE. The CDR3 spells CASSLMDPNEKLFF. Here the CDR3 DNA reads TGTGCCAGCAGCCTGATGGACCCGAATGAAAAACTGTTTTTT. The whole variable domain, filled in from reference TRBV5-6 and TRBJ1-4, reads DAGVTQSPTHLIKTRGQQVTLRCSPKSGHDTVSWYQQALGQGPQFIFQYYEEEERQRGNFPDRFSGHQFPNYSSELNVNALLLGDSALYLCASSLMDPNEKLFFGSGTQLSVL.

The gene calls are TRBV2 and TRBJ2-3, with 12 bases that match TRBD2. Looked up from germline, CDR1 is SNHLY and CDR2 is FYNNEI. Trimming removed 6 bases from V and 5 bases from J; junction bases left unmatched: 9. This CDR3 has 16 residues. CDR3 nucleotides: TGTGCCAGCAGAGTCACCGGGACTAGCGGGTTAGATACGCAGTATTTT. It translates to CASRVTGTSGLDTQYF.

J is TRBJ2-1 and V is TRBV29-1; 7 bases are shared with TRBD1. This CDR3 has 14 residues. V lost 3 bases and J lost 2; bases outside the gene matches: 4. Germline V lookup: CDR1 SQVTM, CDR2 ANQGSEA. The CDR3 is CSVDTGAAYNEQFF. CDR3 DNA: TGCAGCGTTGACACAGGGGCCGCCTACAATGAGCAGTTCTTC.

This clonotype has more than one count but fewer than ten. The rearrangement links TRBV7-2 to TRBJ2-3; 7 bases map to TRBD2. V shed 1 base, J shed 2 bases, and the junction held 9 bases outside the gene matches. Germline CDR1 reads SGHTA; CDR2 reads FQGNSA. CDR3 size: 17 residues. The CDR3 protein is CASSLGLLGGATDTQYF. CDR3 in DNA: TGTGCCAGCAGCTTAGGTTTATTGGGAGGGGCCACAGATACGCAGTATTTT.

This clonotype turned up a few times. This chain links TRBV7-2 with TRBJ1-2; TRBD1 is a possible D gene (5 bases). CDR1 and CDR2 from the germline V gene are SGHTA and FQGNSA. The CDR3 totals 15 residues. Trimming shortened V by 5 bases and J by 0 bases, and 13 bases separated the two germline ends. CDR3 sequence (DNA): TGTGCCAGCAGCCCCCGGGGAGGGGCTAACTATGGCTACACCTTC. This sequence encodes CASSPRGGANYGYTF.

This clonotype was seen repeatedly, ten times or more. This chain joins TRBV5-1 and TRBJ2-1; 10 bases line up with TRBD1. After removal of 4 bases from V and 2 bases from J, the junction contained 6 bases not matched to a gene. CDR1 is SGHRS, CDR2 YFSETQ, per germline. The CDR3 is made up of 16 amino acids. CDR3 amino acids: CASSPLGQGAYNEQFF. CDR3 in DNA: TGCGCCAGCAGCCCCCTAGGACAGGGGGCCTACAATGAGCAGTTCTTC.

The J gene is TRBJ2-3, the V gene TRBV20-1, with 8 positions matching TRBD2. With 6 bases clipped from V and 7 bases from J, the junction kept 15 bases outside the gene matches. Per the germline V gene, CDR1 is DFQATT and CDR2 is SNEGSKA (reference sequence). The CDR3 is 15 amino acids. The CDR3 is CSASFPREGLYTQYF. As DNA, the CDR3 is TGCAGTGCCTCTTTTCCCCGGGAGGGCCTATATACGCAGTATTTT.

This clonotype was counted at least ten times. This sequence joins TRBV12-3 or TRBV12-4 and TRBJ1-1, with TRBD1 as a possible D gene (5 bases). The CDR3 covers 14 residues. V lost 6 bases, J lost 7 bases, and 18 bases lay in between. This CDR3 reads CASRPRGFQNEAFF. The CDR3 bases are TGTGCCAGCAGACCCCGGGGGTTTCAAAATGAAGCTTTCTTT.

This clonotype was detected ten times or more. The chain joins TRBV5-1 to TRBJ1-2; 7 bases are a match to TRBD1. The CDR3 spans 14 residues. CDR1 is SGHRS, CDR2 YFSETQ, per germline. Losses at the gene ends were 4 bases for V and 8 bases for J; bases not matched to a gene: 11. In DNA form, the CDR3 reads TGCGCCAGCAGCACTCCACAGGGGAGTGAAGGCTACACCTTC. Its translation: CASSTPQGSEGYTF.

The chain uses TRBV9 and TRBJ2-1; the D gene is possibly TRBD1 (5 bases). Germline V gene sequence: CDR1 SGDLS, CDR2 YYNGEE. V lost 0 bases and J 7 bases, leaving 14 bases between the germline ends. The CDR3 totals 15 residues. The CDR3 coding sequence is TGTGCCAGCAGCGTAGAGGCAGGGTCGACGAATGAGCAGTTCTTC. This codes for CASSVEAGSTNEQFF.

This clonotype was found many times. The V and J genes are TRBV7-2 and TRBJ2-7, with 10 bases fitting TRBD2. V trimming: 5 bases; J trimming: 3 bases; junction bases outside the gene matches: 10. The CDR3 runs 16 residues. The germline V gene has CDR1 SGHTA and CDR2 FQGNSA. As DNA, the CDR3 is TGTGCCAGCAGCGGGTCCGGGACTAGCGAAAACTACGAGCAGTACTTC. Its translation: CASSGSGTSENYEQYF. Filled out from reference TRBV7-2 and TRBJ2-7, the complete variable domain reads GAGVSQSPSNKVTEKGKDVELRCDPISGHTALYWYRQSLGQGLEFLIYFQGNSAPDKSGLPSDRFSAERTGGSVSTLTIQRTQQEDSAVYLCASSGSGTSENYEQYFGPGTRLTVT.

The rearrangement uses TRBV20-1 and TRBJ1-6; D remains ambiguous. The CDR3 has 15 amino acids. Per germline, CDR1 DFQATT and CDR2 SNEGSKA (reference sequence). V lost 3 bases to trimming and J lost 7 bases, with 16 bases between them. For the CDR3, the DNA is TGCAGTGCTAGCGAGTTAGGACCCGCCAATTCACCCCTCCACTTT. Its protein product is CSASELGPANSPLHF.

This clonotype was seen many times. For the CDR3, the DNA is TGTGCCTGGAGTGACGGGACAGTTAGCAATCAGCCCCAGCATTTT. Its protein product is CAWSDGTVSNQPQHF. The chain combines TRBV30 with TRBJ1-5, with 7 bases identical to TRBD1. J was trimmed by 0 bases and V by 1 base; bases with no gene match: 3. The germline CDR1 and CDR2 sequences are GTSNPN and SVGIG (reference sequence). There are 15 residues in the CDR3.

This clonotype has at least ten counts. The chain uses TRBV3-1 and TRBJ1-5; no clear D. Germline-derived CDR1 and CDR2 are LGHDT and YNNKEL (reference sequence). Trimming pared 1 base from V and 0 bases from J, leaving 4 bases between. This CDR3 comprises 14 residues. CDR3 in amino acids: CASSQGGSNQPQHF. CDR3 coding DNA: TGTGCCAGCAGCCAAGGGGGTAGCAATCAGCCCCAGCATTTT.

This clonotype has more than one count but fewer than ten. J is TRBJ1-1 and V is TRBV7-2, with D perhaps TRBD1 (6 bases). Trimming removed 6 bases from V and 4 bases from J, with 15 bases in between. Germline V gene sequence: CDR1 SGHTA, CDR2 FQGNSA. CDR3 length: 14 amino acids. In DNA, the CDR3 is TGTGCCAGCAGTCGAGGGGGGGGGAGCACTGAAGCTTTCTTT. This codes for CASSRGGGSTEAFF.

This clonotype has ten or more counts. This chain joins TRBV30 and TRBJ1-2; D might be TRBD1 (6 bases). V lost 1 base, J lost 6 bases, and 9 bases lay in between. The CDR3 runs 12 residues. The germline gives CDR1 GTSNPN, CDR2 SVGIG (reference sequence). CDR3 bases: TGTGCCTGGAGTGCCCCAGGGGATGGCTACACCTTC. Protein product: CAWSAPGDGYTF.

The rearrangement links TRBV4-1 to TRBJ2-7, with a tentative D call TRBD1 (6 bases). The V gene's germline CDR1 is MGHRA and CDR2 YSYEKL. V lost 0 bases and J lost 0, with 24 bases in between. The CDR3 contains 20 residues. The CDR3 spells CASSQDIASGRGTPSYEQYV. CDR3 bases: TGCGCCAGCAGCCAAGATATCGCAAGCGGCAGGGGCACACCCTCCTACGAGCAGTACGTC.